This T cell receptor (beta chain) was identified in a study of T cell responses to AZD1222 COVID-19 vaccine. Study-level results: Reportedly, nearly half the spike-specific TCRs target unmutated variant regions. At 160-218 and 743-854, vaccine-associated CD4 TCRs were dominant, and they spanned spike. Baseline seropositivity occurred in only a handful of AZD1222 recipients. It should be noted that donors were predominantly white British and more often female, and clonal diversity was possibly underestimated.

TCRdb keeps only in-frame clones here, not all; method: immunoSEQ multiplex PCR. The repertoire has around 130,000 clones, almost 90% of them found once; the top ten carry roughly 3.8%. V lost 6 bases, J lost 6 bases, and 10 bases stayed unmatched. Germline V CDR1 and CDR2: SGHAT, FQNNGV. The CDR3 runs 16 residues. On this clone itself: The antigen is undetermined.

This receptor was obtained from an adult in good health. The V gene is TRBV11-2, the J gene TRBJ1-6; TRBD1 agrees at 8 bases. This specimen was peripheral blood, taken on day 0 of AZD1222 vaccination. The CDR3: CASRRPGTGSNSPLHF. Here the CDR3 DNA reads TGTGCCAGCAGACGCCCCGGGACAGGATCTAATTCACCCCTCCACTTT.